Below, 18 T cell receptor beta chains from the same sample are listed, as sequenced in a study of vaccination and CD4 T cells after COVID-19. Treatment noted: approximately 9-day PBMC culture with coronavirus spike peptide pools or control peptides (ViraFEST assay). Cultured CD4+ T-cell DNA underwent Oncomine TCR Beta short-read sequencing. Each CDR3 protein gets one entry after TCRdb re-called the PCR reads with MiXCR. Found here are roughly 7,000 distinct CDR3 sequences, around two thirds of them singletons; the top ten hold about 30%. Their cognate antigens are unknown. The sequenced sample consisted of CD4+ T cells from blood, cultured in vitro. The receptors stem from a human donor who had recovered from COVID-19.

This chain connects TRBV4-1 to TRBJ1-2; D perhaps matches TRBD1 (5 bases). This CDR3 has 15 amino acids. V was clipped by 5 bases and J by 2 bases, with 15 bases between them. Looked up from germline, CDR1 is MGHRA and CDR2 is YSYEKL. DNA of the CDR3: TGCGCCAGCAGCTTAAGCTCCAGGGAGAACTATGGCTACACCTTC. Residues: CASSLSSRENYGYTF.

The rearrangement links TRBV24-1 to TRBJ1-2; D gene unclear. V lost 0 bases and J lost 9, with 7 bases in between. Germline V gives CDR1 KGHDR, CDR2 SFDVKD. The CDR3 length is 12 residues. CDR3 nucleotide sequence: TGTGCCACCAGTGATTTGGACACCAGCTACACCTTC. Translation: CATSDLDTSYTF.

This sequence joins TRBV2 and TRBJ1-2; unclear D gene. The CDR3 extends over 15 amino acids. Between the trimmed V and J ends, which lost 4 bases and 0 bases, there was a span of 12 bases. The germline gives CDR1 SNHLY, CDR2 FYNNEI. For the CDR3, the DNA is TGTGCCAGCAGTGGTAGTTTACTAGCTAACTATGGCTACACCTTC. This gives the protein CASSGSLLANYGYTF.

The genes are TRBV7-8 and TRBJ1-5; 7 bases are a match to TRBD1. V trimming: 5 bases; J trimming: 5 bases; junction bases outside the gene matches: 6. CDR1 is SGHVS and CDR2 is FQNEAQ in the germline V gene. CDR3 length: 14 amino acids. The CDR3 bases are TGTGCCAGCAGCGGGGGACAGTCTTATCAGCCCCAGCATTTT. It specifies CASSGGQSYQPQHF. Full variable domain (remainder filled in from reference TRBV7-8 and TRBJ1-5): GAGVSQSPRYKVAKRGQDVALRCDPISGHVSLFWYQQALGQGPEFLTYFQNEAQLDKSGLPSDRFFAERPEGSVSTLKIQRTQQEDSAVYLCASSGGQSYQPQHFGDGTRLSIL.

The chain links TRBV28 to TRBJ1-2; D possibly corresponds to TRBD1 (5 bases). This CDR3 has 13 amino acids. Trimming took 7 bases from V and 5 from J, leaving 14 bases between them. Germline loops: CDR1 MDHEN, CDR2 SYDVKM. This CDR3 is CASNWGGNYGYTF. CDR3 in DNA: TGTGCCAGCAATTGGGGGGGGAATTATGGCTACACCTTC.

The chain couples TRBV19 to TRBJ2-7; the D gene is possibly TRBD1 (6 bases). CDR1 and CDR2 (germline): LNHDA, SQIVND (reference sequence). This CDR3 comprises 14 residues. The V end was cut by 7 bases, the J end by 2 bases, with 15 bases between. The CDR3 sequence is CASISAGVPYEQYF. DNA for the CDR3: TGTGCCAGTATATCGGCAGGGGTTCCCTACGAGCAGTACTTC. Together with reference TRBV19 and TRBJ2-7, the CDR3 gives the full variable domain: DGGITQSPKYLFRKEGQNVTLSCEQNLNHDAMYWYRQDPGQGLRLIYYSQIVNDFQKGDIAEGYSVSREKKESFPLTVTSAQKNPTAFYLCASISAGVPYEQYFGPGTRLTVT.

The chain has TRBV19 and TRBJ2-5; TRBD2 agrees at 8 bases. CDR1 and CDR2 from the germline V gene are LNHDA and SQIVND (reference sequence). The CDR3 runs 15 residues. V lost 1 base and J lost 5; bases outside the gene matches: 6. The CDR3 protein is CASSIGSGGRETQYF. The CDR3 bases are TGTGCCAGTAGTATAGGGAGCGGGGGACGGGAGACCCAGTACTTC.

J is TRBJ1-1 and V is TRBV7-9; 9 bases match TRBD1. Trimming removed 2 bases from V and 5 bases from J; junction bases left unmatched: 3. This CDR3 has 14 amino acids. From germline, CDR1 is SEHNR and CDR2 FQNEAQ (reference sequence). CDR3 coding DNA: TGTGCCAGCAGCTTACCGGGACAGGGTACTGAAGCTTTCTTT. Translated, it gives CASSLPGQGTEAFF.

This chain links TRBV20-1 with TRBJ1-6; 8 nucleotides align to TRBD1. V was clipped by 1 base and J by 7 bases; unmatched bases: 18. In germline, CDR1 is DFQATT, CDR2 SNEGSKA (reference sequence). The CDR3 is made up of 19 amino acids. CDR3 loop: CSARGSLDGQGRKNSPLHF. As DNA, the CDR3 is TGCAGTGCTAGAGGAAGCCTTGATGGACAGGGAAGGAAGAATTCACCCCTCCACTTT.

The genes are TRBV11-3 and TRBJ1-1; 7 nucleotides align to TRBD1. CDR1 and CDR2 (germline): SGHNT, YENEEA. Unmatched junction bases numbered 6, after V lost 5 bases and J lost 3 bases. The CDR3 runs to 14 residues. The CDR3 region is CASSPTGQDTEAFF. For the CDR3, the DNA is TGTGCCAGCAGCCCGACAGGGCAGGACACTGAAGCTTTCTTT.

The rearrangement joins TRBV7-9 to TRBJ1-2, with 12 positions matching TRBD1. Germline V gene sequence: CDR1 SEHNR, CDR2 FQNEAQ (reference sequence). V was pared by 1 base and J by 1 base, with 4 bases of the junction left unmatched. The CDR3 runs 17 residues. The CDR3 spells CASSLEGQGALNYGYTF. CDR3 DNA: TGTGCCAGCAGCTTAGAGGGACAGGGGGCCCTTAACTATGGCTACACCTTC.

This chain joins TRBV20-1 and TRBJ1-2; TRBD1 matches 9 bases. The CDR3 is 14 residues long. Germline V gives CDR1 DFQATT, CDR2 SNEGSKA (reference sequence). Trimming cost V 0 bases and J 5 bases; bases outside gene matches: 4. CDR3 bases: TGCAGTGCTAGAGATGACAGGGGGAAATATGGCTACACCTTC. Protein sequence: CSARDDRGKYGYTF.

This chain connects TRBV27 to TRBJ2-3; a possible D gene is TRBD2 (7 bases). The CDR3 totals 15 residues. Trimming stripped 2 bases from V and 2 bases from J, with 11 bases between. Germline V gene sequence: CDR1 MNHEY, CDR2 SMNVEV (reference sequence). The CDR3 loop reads CASSLGGGLTDTQYF. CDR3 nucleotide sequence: TGTGCCAGCAGTTTAGGCGGGGGCCTCACAGATACGCAGTATTTT.

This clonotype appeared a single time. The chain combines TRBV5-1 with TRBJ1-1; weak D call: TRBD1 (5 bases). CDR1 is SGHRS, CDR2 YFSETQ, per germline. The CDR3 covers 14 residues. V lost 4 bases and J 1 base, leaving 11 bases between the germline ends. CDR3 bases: TGCGCCAGCAGCCGGGACCCTTGGAACACTGAAGCTTTCTTT. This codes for CASSRDPWNTEAFF.

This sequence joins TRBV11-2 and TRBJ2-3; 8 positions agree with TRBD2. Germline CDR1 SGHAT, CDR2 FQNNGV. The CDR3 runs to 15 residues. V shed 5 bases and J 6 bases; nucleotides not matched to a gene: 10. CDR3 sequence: CASSLGGTRGDTQYF. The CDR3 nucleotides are TGTGCCAGCAGCCTAGGAGGGACTAGAGGGGATACGCAGTATTTT.

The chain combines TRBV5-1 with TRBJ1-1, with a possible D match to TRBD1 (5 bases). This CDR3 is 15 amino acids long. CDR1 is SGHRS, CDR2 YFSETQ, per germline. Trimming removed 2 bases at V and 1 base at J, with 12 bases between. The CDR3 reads CASSFLIGENTEAFF. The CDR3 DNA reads TGCGCCAGCAGCTTCCTAATAGGGGAGAACACTGAAGCTTTCTTT.

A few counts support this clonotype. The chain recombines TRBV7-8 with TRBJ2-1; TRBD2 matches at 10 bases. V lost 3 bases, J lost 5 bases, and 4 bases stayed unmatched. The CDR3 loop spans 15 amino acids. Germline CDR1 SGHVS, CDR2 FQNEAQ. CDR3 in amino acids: CASSFGLADNNEQFF. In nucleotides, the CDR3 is TGTGCCAGCAGCTTCGGACTAGCGGATAACAATGAGCAGTTCTTC.

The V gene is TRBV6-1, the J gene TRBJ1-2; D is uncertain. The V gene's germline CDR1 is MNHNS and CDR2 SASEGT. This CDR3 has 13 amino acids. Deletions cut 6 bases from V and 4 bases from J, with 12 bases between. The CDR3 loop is CASSPGPSYGYTF. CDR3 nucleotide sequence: TGTGCCAGCAGCCCCGGGCCCAGCTATGGCTACACCTTC.